This passage covers 29 T cell receptor beta chains from one sample sequenced in a study of beta chain features in type 1 diabetes. What was sequenced were expressed TCRB transcripts, since all of the isolated RNA had been reverse transcribed. Libraries were prepared by immunoSEQ multiplex PCR; TCRdb keeps only in-frame clonotypes and omits some of them. The table includes roughly 400,000 clones, over 8.5% detected once. Study observations and caveats: Type 1 diabetes patients showed a moderate but significant shortening of TCRB CDR3s in all four CD4+ subsets.

Their antigens remain unidentified. Specimen: central memory CD4+ T cells from blood. All receptors come from a man aged 25 to 40 with type 1 diabetes.

The chain couples TRBV5-1 to TRBJ1-1; 9 bases map to TRBD1. In germline, CDR1 is SGHRS, CDR2 YFSETQ. V lost 3 bases and J lost 1; bases outside the gene matches: 13. CDR3 length equals 18 residues. DNA for the CDR3: TGCGCCAGCAGCTGGACCGGAACACCGGGACAGGGGAACACTGAAGCTTTCTTT. Its protein is CASSWTGTPGQGNTEAFF.

In its sample, this clone was seen many times. This chain joins TRBV10-3 and TRBJ2-3, with D perhaps matching TRBD1 (6 bases). This CDR3 region has 13 residues. V lost 11 bases, J lost 1 base, and 13 bases lay in between. The V gene's germline CDR1 is ENHRY and CDR2 SYGVKD. The CDR3 loop reads CASGEGGTDTQYF. CDR3 DNA sequence: TGTGCCTCCGGAGAGGGGGGCACAGATACGCAGTATTTT.

This clone occurred a few times. The sample has other DNA sequences that encode this CDR3 too. V gene TRBV6-5 combines with J gene TRBJ2-5; a weak D match, TRBD2 (6 bases). CDR3 length: 13 residues. Trimming pared 5 bases from V and 0 bases from J, leaving 7 bases between. Germline V CDR1 and CDR2: MNHEY, SVGAGI. CDR3 protein: CASSRDYQETQYF. CDR3 nucleotides: TGTGCCAGCAGTAGGGACTACCAAGAGACCCAGTACTTC.

The V and J genes are TRBV28 and TRBJ1-2; TRBD1 matches at 9 bases. Germline CDR1 MDHEN, CDR2 SYDVKM. The CDR3 runs 17 residues. V dropped 5 bases and J dropped 0; count of bases not matched to a gene: 10. The DNA for the CDR3 is TGTGCCAGCAGTAACAGGGGGCCAGCTCGTGCTAACTATGGCTACACCTTC. Its translation: CASSNRGPARANYGYTF.

In its sample, this clone was seen a few times. This CDR3 is also generated by other DNA sequences in the sample. The chain employs TRBV11-2 and TRBJ2-1; 8 nucleotides agree with TRBD1. CDR1 and CDR2 (germline): SGHAT, FQNNGV. V shed 1 base and J 1 base; nucleotides not matched to a gene: 0. This CDR3 is 15 amino acids long. In nucleotides, the CDR3 is TGTGCCAGCAGCTTAGGACAGGGGTCCTACAATGAGCAGTTCTTC. Its translation: CASSLGQGSYNEQFF.

The table lists this clone with a few counts. The chain employs TRBV11-3 and TRBJ2-1; D not resolved. The CDR3 runs 13 residues. CDR1 is SGHNT and CDR2 is YENEEA in the germline V gene. Trimming left V 1 base short and J 6 bases short, with 7 bases between. CDR3 in DNA: TGTGCCAGCAGCTTAGTGCAGTCCAATGAGCAGTTCTTC. Protein: CASSLVQSNEQFF.

The table lists this clone with a few counts. V is TRBV5-6 and J is TRBJ2-3; 7 bases are shared with TRBD2. Germline assignment: CDR1 SGHDT and CDR2 YYEEEE. V dropped 1 base and J dropped 3; count of bases not matched to a gene: 5. This CDR3 has 15 residues. The CDR3 sequence is CASSLTGGSTDTQYF. The CDR3 DNA sequence: TGTGCCAGCAGCTTGACAGGCGGGAGTACAGATACGCAGTATTTT.

The rearrangement joins TRBV7-9 to TRBJ1-3; D is possibly TRBD1 (5 bases). Germline CDR1 is SEHNR and CDR2 is FQNEAQ (reference sequence). The CDR3 covers 14 residues. The V end was cut by 4 bases, the J end by 3 bases, with 10 bases between. The CDR3 DNA reads TGTGCCAGCAGCTGGGCAGGGAGTGGAAACACCATATATTTT. This codes for CASSWAGSGNTIYF. Based on the CDR3 plus reference TRBV7-9 and TRBJ1-3, the full variable domain is DTGVSQNPRHKITKRGQNVTFRCDPISEHNRLYWYRQTLGQGPEFLTYFQNEAQLEKSRLLSDRFSAERPKGSFSTLEIQRTEQGDSAMYLCASSWAGSGNTIYFGEGSWLTVV.

In its sample, this clone was seen many times. In the same sample, other DNA sequences code for this CDR3. The chain is built from TRBV5-6 and TRBJ1-5, with a possible D match to TRBD1 (5 bases). Trimming shortened V by 0 bases and J by 9 bases, and 13 bases separated the two germline ends. The CDR3 covers 14 residues. Germline-derived CDR1 and CDR2 are SGHDT and YYEEEE. The CDR3 nucleotides are TGTGCCAGCAGCTTGGGTCAGGGCAGGAGGCCCCAGCATTTT. Translating gives CASSLGQGRRPQHF.

The table lists this clone with a few counts. The same CDR3 arises from other DNA sequences in this sample as well. CDR3 in amino acids: CASSPTANYGYTF. DNA for the CDR3: TGTGCCAGCTCTCCTACCGCGAACTATGGCTACACCTTC. The chain couples TRBV18 to TRBJ1-2; D call uncertain. The CDR3 sequence is 13 residues long. Germline V lookup: CDR1 KGHSH, CDR2 LQKENI. V was pared by 6 bases and J by 2 bases, with 10 bases between.

This rearrangement joins TRBV5-1 to TRBJ2-7; 7 bases align to TRBD1. The CDR3 runs 15 residues. After removal of 5 bases from V and 3 bases from J, the junction contained 11 bases not matched to a gene. Germline V CDR1 and CDR2: SGHRS, YFSETQ. The CDR3: CASSRTGPEIYEQYF. DNA of the CDR3: TGCGCCAGCAGTAGGACAGGCCCCGAGATCTACGAGCAGTACTTC.

This chain uses TRBV30 with TRBJ2-5; 9 positions match TRBD2. The DNA end is more similar to TRBJ2-7, so the J call may be wrong. Germline V gives CDR1 GTSNPN, CDR2 SVGIG (reference sequence). CDR3 length equals 12 residues. In DNA, the CDR3 is TGTGCCTTTAGCGGGAGTGGGTACGAGCAGTACTTC. As protein: CAFSGSGYEQYF.

The chain is built from TRBV6-1 and TRBJ2-1, with a possible D match to TRBD1 (5 bases). The length of the CDR3 is 15 residues. Trimming shortened V by 5 bases and J by 6 bases, and 17 bases separated the two germline ends. The germline CDR1 and CDR2 sequences are MNHNS and SASEGT. CDR3 protein: CASSSTLGRRNEQFF. For the CDR3, the DNA is TGTGCCAGCAGTTCGACCCTGGGGCGGCGCAATGAGCAGTTCTTC.

This clone has a count of ten or more. The V and J genes are TRBV19 and TRBJ2-7; the match to TRBD2 covers 14 bases. Germline V gene sequence: CDR1 LNHDA, CDR2 SQIVND (reference sequence). The CDR3 is made up of 16 amino acids. V shed 5 bases, J shed 7 bases, and the junction held 10 bases outside the gene matches. The CDR3 sequence is CASSAGTSGSRKEQYF. The CDR3 DNA reads TGTGCCAGTAGTGCCGGGACTAGCGGGAGTAGGAAGGAGCAGTACTTC.

The chain is built from TRBV27 and TRBJ2-7; 9 nucleotides line up with TRBD2. The trim removed 3 bases at V and 7 bases at J, leaving 7 bases unmatched. The CDR3 length is 14 residues. Germline CDR1 MNHEY, CDR2 SMNVEV (reference sequence). The CDR3 protein is CASSLLAGVGEQYF. The CDR3 DNA is TGTGCCAGCAGTTTGTTAGCGGGAGTGGGTGAGCAGTACTTC.

This clone was found a few times. The V and J genes are TRBV5-1 and TRBJ1-1; 9 bases match TRBD1. Germline V CDR1 and CDR2: SGHRS, YFSETQ. The CDR3 is 14 residues long. J lost 7 bases, V lost 4 bases, and 8 bases had no gene match. CDR3 nucleotide sequence: TGCGCCAGCAGCGACGGACAGGGGTACGGTGAAGCTTTCTTT. Translating gives CASSDGQGYGEAFF.

This chain connects TRBV19 to TRBJ2-5; tentative D call: TRBD1 (5 bases). V dropped 3 bases and J dropped 2 bases, with 25 bases sitting between them. Looked up from germline, CDR1 is LNHDA and CDR2 is SQIVND (reference sequence). The CDR3 runs to 19 residues. The CDR3 nucleotides are TGTGCCAGTAGTATTCCCCTAGGGCCCAACAGGACCCGACAAGAGACCCAGTACTTC. It yields the protein CASSIPLGPNRTRQETQYF. Full variable domain (outside the CDR3, taken from reference TRBV19 and TRBJ2-5): DGGITQSPKYLFRKEGQNVTLSCEQNLNHDAMYWYRQDPGQGLRLIYYSQIVNDFQKGDIAEGYSVSREKKESFPLTVTSAQKNPTAFYLCASSIPLGPNRTRQETQYFGPGTRLLVL.

In its sample, this clone was seen many times. The chain uses TRBV7-3 and TRBJ2-1, with D maybe TRBD1 (6 bases). Germline V gene sequence: CDR1 SGHTA, CDR2 FQGTGA. The CDR3 loop spans 17 amino acids. V was shortened by 5 bases and J by 0 bases, with 17 bases between the two germline ends. The CDR3 DNA reads as TGTGCCAGCAGCCACAGGGTTGGGCAGCGCTCCTACAATGAGCAGTTCTTC. Its translation is CASSHRVGQRSYNEQFF.

The chain joins TRBV2 to TRBJ2-3; D call uncertain. Trimming removed 6 bases from V and 0 bases from J, with 4 bases in between. There are 12 residues in the CDR3. From germline, CDR1 is SNHLY and CDR2 FYNNEI. CDR3 DNA sequence: TGTGCCAGCAGAACTAGCACAGATACGCAGTATTTT. It yields the protein CASRTSTDTQYF. The full variable domain, completed using reference TRBV2 and TRBJ2-3, is EPEVTQTPSHQVTQMGQEVILRCVPISNHLYFYWYRQILGQKVEFLVSFYNNEISEKSEIFDDQFSVERPDGSNFTLKIRSTKLEDSAMYFCASRTSTDTQYFGPGTRLTVL.

The chain links TRBV18 to TRBJ2-1; D unclear. Germline V gives CDR1 KGHSH, CDR2 LQKENI. V lost 8 bases to trimming and J lost 4 bases, with 15 bases between them. The CDR3 has 14 residues. CDR3 coding DNA: TGTGCCAGCAGCCCATTAGGATCTTACAATGAGCAGTTCTTC. Its translation is CASSPLGSYNEQFF.

The table lists this clone with a few counts. This rearrangement joins TRBV5-4 to TRBJ2-7; D unclear. Per germline, CDR1 SGHNT and CDR2 YYREEE (reference sequence). Deletions cut 0 bases from V and 0 bases from J, with 4 bases between. This CDR3 region has 13 residues. DNA for the CDR3: TGTGCCAGCAGCTTGGGCAGCTCCTACGAGCAGTACTTC. It codes for CASSLGSSYEQYF.

The CDR3 nucleotides are TGTGCCAGCAGTGGACCGAGGGGGGTTCATGGCTACACCTTC. Protein product: CASSGPRGVHGYTF. The chain combines TRBV28 with TRBJ1-2; possibly TRBD1 for D (6 bases). With 5 bases removed from V and 6 bases from J, the gap between germline ends came to 16 bases. CDR1 is MDHEN, CDR2 SYDVKM, per germline. This CDR3 comprises 14 residues.

This chain links TRBV5-1 with TRBJ2-5, with 8 bases lining up with TRBD2. The last part of the DNA fits TRBJ2-7 better; the J call may be wrong. Germline V gene data show CDR1 as SGHRS and CDR2 as YFSETQ. This CDR3 is built from 18 residues. The CDR3 sequence: CASSLEADRGGMYYEQYF. The CDR3 nucleotides are TGCGCCAGCAGCTTGGAAGCGGATCGGGGGGGAATGTACTACGAGCAGTACTTC.

This clone has just a few counts. J is TRBJ2-7 and V is TRBV18; 7 bases line up with TRBD1. V gave up 5 bases and J gave up 3 bases; unmatched junction bases: 10. This CDR3 is built from 15 residues. The V gene's germline CDR1 is KGHSH and CDR2 LQKENI. The CDR3 nucleotides are TGTGCCAGCTCAGCTCCCGGGACAGCTCGCTACGAGCAGTACTTC. Its translation is CASSAPGTARYEQYF.

The CDR3 DNA reads TGTGCCAGCTCACCTAGGGTTCCGGGACTAGCGGGGAGCACAGATACGCAGTATTTT. This gives the protein CASSPRVPGLAGSTDTQYF. The chain links TRBV18 to TRBJ2-3; 13 nucleotides agree with TRBD2. Germline V gene sequence: CDR1 KGHSH, CDR2 LQKENI. The CDR3 spans 19 residues. Trimming took 3 bases from V and 0 from J; bases not matched to a gene: 9.

The chain uses TRBV7-2 and TRBJ2-1; no definite D call. The V end was cut by 6 bases, the J end by 8 bases, with 17 bases between. Germline V gives CDR1 SGHTA, CDR2 FQGNSA. The CDR3 spans 14 residues. The CDR3 reads CASSPTWVIDEQFF. DNA for the CDR3: TGTGCCAGCAGTCCGACCTGGGTAATCGATGAGCAGTTCTTC.

The CDR3 spells CASSLEGTTNEKLFF. The DNA of the CDR3 is TGTGCCAGCAGCTTAGAAGGGACAACTAATGAAAAACTGTTTTTT. The chain carries TRBV5-4 and TRBJ1-4; D gene uncertain. The germline V gene has CDR1 SGHNT and CDR2 YYREEE (reference sequence). The CDR3 totals 15 residues. V was cut by 2 bases and J by 0 bases, with 8 bases left in between.

The rearrangement joins TRBV30 to TRBJ2-2, with a weak D call TRBD2 (6 bases). V lost 4 bases and J lost 4, with 22 bases in between. Germline values: CDR1 GTSNPN, CDR2 SVGIG (reference sequence). This CDR3 contains 17 residues. The CDR3 spells CAWKIQGSRGSTGELFF. The DNA of the CDR3 is TGTGCCTGGAAGATTCAGGGTAGCCGGGGGAGCACCGGGGAGCTGTTTTTT.

This chain links TRBV2 with TRBJ2-7; TRBD2 matches 15 bases. Germline V gene sequence: CDR1 SNHLY, CDR2 FYNNEI. Losses at the gene ends were 6 bases for V and 6 bases for J; bases not matched to a gene: 3. The CDR3 is made up of 14 amino acids. Written as DNA, the CDR3 is TGTGCCAGCAGACCGGGACTAGCGGGAGGCGAGCAGTACTTC. Protein: CASRPGLAGGEQYF. Based on the CDR3 plus reference TRBV2 and TRBJ2-7, the full variable domain is EPEVTQTPSHQVTQMGQEVILRCVPISNHLYFYWYRQILGQKVEFLVSFYNNEISEKSEIFDDQFSVERPDGSNFTLKIRSTKLEDSAMYFCASRPGLAGGEQYFGPGTRLTVT.